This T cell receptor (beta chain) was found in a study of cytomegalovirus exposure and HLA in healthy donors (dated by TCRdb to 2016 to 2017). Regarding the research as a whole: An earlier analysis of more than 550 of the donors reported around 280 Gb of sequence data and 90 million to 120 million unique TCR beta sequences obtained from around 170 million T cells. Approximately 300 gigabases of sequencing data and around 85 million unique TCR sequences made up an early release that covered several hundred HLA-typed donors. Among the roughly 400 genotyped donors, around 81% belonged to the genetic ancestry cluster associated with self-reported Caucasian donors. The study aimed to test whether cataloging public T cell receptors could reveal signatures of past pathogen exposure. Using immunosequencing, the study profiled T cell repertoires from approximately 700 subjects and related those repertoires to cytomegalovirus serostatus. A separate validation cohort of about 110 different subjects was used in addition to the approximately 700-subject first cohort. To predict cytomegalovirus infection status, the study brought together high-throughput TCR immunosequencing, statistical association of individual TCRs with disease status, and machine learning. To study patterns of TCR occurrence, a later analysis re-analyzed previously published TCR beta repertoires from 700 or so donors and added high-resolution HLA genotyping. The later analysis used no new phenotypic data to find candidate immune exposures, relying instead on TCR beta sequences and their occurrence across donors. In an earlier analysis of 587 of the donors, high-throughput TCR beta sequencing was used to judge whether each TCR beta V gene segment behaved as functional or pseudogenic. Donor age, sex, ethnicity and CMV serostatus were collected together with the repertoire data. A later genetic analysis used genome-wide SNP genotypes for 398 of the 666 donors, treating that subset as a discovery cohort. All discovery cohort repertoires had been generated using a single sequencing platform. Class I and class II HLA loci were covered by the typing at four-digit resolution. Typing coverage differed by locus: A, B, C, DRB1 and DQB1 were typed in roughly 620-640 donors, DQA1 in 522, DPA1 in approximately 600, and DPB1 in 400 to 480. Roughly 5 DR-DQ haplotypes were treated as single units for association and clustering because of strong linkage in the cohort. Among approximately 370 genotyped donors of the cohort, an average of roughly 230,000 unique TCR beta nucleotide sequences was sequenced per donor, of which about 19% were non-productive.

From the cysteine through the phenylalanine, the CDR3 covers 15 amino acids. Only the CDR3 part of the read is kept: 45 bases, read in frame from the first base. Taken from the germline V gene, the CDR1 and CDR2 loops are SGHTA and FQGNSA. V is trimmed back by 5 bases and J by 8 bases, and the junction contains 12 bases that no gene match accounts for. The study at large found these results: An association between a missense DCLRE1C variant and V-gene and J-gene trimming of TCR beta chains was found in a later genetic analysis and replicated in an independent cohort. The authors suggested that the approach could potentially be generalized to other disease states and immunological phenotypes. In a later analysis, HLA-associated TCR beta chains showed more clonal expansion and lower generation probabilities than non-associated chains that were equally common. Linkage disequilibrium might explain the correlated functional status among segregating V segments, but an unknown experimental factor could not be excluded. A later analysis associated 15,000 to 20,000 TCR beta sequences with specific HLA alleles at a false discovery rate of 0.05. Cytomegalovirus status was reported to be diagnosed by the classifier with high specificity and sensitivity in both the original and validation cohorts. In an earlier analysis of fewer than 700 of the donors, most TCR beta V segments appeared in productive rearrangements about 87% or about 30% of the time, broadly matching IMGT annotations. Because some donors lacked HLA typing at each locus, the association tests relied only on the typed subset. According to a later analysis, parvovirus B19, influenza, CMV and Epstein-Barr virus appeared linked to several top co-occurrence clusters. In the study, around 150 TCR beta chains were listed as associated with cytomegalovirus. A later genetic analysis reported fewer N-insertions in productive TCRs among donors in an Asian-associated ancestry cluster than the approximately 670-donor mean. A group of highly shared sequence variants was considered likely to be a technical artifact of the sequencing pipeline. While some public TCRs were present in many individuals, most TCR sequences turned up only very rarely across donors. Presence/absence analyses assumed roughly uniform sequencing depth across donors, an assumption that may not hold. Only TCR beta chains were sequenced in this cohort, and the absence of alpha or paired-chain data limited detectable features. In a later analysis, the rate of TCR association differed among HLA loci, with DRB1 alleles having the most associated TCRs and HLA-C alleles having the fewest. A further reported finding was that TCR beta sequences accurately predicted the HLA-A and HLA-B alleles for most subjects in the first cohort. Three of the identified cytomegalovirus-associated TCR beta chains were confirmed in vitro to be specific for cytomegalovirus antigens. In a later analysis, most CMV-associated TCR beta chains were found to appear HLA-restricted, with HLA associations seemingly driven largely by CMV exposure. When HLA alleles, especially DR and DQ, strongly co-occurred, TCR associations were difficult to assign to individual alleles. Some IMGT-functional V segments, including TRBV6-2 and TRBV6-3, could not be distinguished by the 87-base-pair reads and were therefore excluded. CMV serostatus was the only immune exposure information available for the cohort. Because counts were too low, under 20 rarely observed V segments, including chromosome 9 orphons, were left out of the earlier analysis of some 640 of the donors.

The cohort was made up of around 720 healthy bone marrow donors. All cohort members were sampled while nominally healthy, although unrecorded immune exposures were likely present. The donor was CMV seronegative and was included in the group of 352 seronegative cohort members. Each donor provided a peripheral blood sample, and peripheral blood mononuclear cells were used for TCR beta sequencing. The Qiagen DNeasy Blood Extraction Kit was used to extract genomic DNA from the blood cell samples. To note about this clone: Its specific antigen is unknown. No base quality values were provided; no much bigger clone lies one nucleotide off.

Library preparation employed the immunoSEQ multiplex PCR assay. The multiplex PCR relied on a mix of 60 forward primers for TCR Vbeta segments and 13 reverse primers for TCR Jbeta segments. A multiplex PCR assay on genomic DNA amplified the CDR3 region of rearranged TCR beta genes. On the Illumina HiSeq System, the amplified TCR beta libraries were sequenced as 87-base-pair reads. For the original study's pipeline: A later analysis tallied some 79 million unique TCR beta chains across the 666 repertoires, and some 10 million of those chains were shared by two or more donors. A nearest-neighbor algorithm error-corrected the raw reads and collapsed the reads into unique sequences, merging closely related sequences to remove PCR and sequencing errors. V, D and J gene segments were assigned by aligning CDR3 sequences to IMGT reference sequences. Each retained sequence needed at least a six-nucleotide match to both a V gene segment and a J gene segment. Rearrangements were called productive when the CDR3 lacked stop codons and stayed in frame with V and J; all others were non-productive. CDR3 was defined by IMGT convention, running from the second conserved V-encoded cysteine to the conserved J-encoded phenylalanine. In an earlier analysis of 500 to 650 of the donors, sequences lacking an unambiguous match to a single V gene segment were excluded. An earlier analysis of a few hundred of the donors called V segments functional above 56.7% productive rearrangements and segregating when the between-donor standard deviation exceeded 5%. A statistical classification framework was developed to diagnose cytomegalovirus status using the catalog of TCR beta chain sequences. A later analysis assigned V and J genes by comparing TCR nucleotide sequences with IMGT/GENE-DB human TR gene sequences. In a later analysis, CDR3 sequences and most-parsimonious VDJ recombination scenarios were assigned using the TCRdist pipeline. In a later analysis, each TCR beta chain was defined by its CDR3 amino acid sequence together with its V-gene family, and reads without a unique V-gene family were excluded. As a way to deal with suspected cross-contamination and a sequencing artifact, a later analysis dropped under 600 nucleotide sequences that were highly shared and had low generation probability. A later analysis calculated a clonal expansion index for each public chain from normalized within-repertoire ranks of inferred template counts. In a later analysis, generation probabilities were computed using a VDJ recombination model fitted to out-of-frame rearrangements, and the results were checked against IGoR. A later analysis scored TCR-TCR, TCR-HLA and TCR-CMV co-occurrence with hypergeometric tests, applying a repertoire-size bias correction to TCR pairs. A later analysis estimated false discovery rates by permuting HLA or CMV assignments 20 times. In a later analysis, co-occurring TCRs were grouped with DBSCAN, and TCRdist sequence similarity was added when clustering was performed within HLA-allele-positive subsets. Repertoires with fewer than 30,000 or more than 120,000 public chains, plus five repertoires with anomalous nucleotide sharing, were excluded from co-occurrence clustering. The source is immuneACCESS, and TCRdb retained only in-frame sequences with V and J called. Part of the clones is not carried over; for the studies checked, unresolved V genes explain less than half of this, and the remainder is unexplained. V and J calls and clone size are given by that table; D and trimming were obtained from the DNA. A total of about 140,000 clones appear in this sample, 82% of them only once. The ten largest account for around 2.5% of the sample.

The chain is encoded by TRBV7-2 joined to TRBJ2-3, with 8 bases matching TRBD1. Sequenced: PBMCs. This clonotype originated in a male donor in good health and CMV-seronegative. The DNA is TGTGCCAGCAGCCGTGGACAGGGTAACTTGGGTACGCAGTATTTT. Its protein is CASSRGQGNLGTQYF.